This T cell receptor beta chain derives from a study of T cells in Graves' hyperthyroidism and ophthalmopathy. Regarding this clonotype: Its antigen is unknown.

Germline CDR1 reads ENHRY; CDR2 reads SYGVKD. The CDR3 is made up of 11 amino acids. The ends were cut back, 4 bases at V and 5 bases at J, with 6 bases in the middle. Investigators excluded patients with uncontrolled infection, other autoimmune disease, pregnancy or lactation. In making diagnoses, clinical symptoms, serum thyroxine and TRAb, thyroid ultrasound and orbital computed tomography were all used. RNA transcripts provided the source from which TCR beta CDR3 regions were amplified. A set of HTBI primers served as the primers for a first-round RT-PCR of the TCR CDR3. In TCRdb, the multiplex PCR reads were re-called with MiXCR into one record per CDR3 protein. The sample has a few hundred thousand distinct CDR3 sequences; more than 45% are singletons. General study findings and limits: The authors' 13 V-J model separated ophthalmopathy from stable hyperthyroidism.

The source is an adult woman with Graves' disease, either hyperthyroidism or ophthalmopathy (not recorded which). The chain has TRBV10-3 and TRBJ2-7; D uncertain. Input material: peripheral blood or thyroid tissue (not recorded which). CDR3 protein: CAISATDEQYF. The CDR3 DNA reads as TGTGCCATCAGTGCTACGGACGAGCAGTACTTC.